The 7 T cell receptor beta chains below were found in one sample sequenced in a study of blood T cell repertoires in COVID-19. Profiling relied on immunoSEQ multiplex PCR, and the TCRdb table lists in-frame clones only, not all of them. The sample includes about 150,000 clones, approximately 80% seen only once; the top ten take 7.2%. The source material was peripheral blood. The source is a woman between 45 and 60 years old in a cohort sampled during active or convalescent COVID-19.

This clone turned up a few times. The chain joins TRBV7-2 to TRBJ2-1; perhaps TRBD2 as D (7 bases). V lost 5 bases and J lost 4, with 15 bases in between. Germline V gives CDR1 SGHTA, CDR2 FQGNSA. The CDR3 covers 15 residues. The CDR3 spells CASSQDGGPYNEQFF. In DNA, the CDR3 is TGTGCCAGCAGCCAAGACGGGGGGCCTTACAATGAGCAGTTCTTC.

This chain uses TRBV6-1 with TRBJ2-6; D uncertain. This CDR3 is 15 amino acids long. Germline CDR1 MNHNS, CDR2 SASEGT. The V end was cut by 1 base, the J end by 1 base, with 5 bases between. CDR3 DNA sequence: TGTGCCAGCAGTGAAGTCTCTTCTGGGGCCAACGTCCTGACTTTC. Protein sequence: CASSEVSSGANVLTF.

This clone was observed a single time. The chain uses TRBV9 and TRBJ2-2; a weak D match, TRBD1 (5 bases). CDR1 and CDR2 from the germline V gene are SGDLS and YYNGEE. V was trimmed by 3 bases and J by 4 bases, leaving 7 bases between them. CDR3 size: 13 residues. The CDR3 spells CASSEQVTGELFF. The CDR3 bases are TGTGCCAGCAGCGAACAGGTCACCGGGGAGCTGTTTTTT.

DNA for the CDR3: TGTGCCAGCGGAGTCAATTCACCCCTCCACTTT. Its protein is CASGVNSPLHF. The chain links TRBV6-6 to TRBJ1-6; D is undetermined. The CDR3 runs to 11 residues. V was trimmed by 8 bases and J by 7 bases, leaving 6 bases between them. Germline V CDR1 and CDR2: MNHNY, SVGAGI (reference sequence).

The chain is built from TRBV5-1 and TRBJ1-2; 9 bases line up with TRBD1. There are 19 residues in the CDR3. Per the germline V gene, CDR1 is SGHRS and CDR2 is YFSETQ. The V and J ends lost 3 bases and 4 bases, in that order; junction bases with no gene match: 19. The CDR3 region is CASSSGRDREVSAVYGYTF. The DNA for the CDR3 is TGCGCCAGCAGCTCTGGAAGGGACAGGGAAGTATCAGCGGTCTATGGCTACACCTTC.

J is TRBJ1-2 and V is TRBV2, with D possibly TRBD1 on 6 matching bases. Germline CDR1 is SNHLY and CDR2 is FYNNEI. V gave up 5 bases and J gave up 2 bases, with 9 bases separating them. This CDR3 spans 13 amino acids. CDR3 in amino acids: CASSMDSNYGYTF. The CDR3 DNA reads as TGTGCCAGCAGTATGGACAGCAACTATGGCTACACCTTC.

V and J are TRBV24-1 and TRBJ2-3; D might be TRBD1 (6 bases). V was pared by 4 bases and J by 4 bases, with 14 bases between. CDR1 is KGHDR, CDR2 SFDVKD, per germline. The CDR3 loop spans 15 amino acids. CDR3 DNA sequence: TGTGCCACCAGTGAATACAGACAGGTCCCAGATACGCAGTATTTT. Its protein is CATSEYRQVPDTQYF.